The 18 T cell receptor beta chains below come from one sample, sequenced in a study of OX40 agonist ivuxolimab in advanced cancers. TCRdb keeps only in-frame clones here, not all; method: immunoSEQ multiplex PCR. The sample holds more than 80,000 clones, 85% to 95% seen once. The material sequenced was CD4+ or CD8+ T cells sorted from blood, taken in a trial of the OX40 agonist ivuxolimab. The source of these receptors is an adult with an advanced solid tumor such as melanoma, head and neck, liver or kidney cancer.

The chain is built from TRBV4-3 and TRBJ1-3; D unresolved. Germline V gene lookup returns CDR1 LGHNA and CDR2 YSLEER. This CDR3 spans 13 amino acids. V was clipped by 1 base and J by 3 bases, with 4 bases between them. CDR3 protein: CASSQAHGNTIYF. CDR3 bases: TGCGCCAGCAGCCAAGCACATGGAAACACCATATATTTT.

The chain couples TRBV7-2 to TRBJ2-1; no clear D gene. Trimming pared 0 bases from V and 8 bases from J, leaving 5 bases between. The CDR3 spans 12 residues. The germline V gene has CDR1 SGHTA and CDR2 FQGNSA. The CDR3 DNA reads TGTGCCAGCAGCTTAGCTGGCCATGAGCAGTTCTTC. Protein product: CASSLAGHEQFF.

This clone was detected a few times. The V and J genes are TRBV7-3 and TRBJ1-4, with a weak D call TRBD1 (5 bases). The CDR3 sequence is 15 residues long. Germline loops: CDR1 SGHTA, CDR2 FQGTGA. V dropped 1 base and J dropped 1 base, with 7 bases sitting between them. Here the CDR3 DNA reads TGTGCCAGCAGCTTAAGTGGGGGAACTAATGAAAAACTGTTTTTT. This codes for CASSLSGGTNEKLFF. Full variable domain (missing parts from reference TRBV7-3 and TRBJ1-4): GAGVSQTPSNKVTEKGKYVELRCDPISGHTALYWYRQSLGQGPEFLIYFQGTGAADDSGLPNDRFFAVRPEGSVSTLKIQRTERGDSAVYLCASSLSGGTNEKLFFGSGTQLSVL.

J is TRBJ1-3 and V is TRBV30, with TRBD1 identical over 9 bases. Germline V gene lookup returns CDR1 GTSNPN and CDR2 SVGIG (reference sequence). This CDR3 contains 13 residues. CDR3 DNA sequence: TGTGCTTCCGAGACAGGGGGATCGAGAACCATATATTTT. It is translated as CASETGGSRTIYF.

CDR3 coding DNA: TGTGCCAGCAGCTTAGGAGCGGGAGGGAACTACGAGCAGTACGTC. Translation: CASSLGAGGNYEQYV. The chain joins TRBV11-2 to TRBJ2-7; 10 bases agree with TRBD2. V dropped 1 base and J dropped 3; count of bases not matched to a gene: 3. This CDR3 has 15 amino acids. CDR1 is SGHAT, CDR2 FQNNGV, per germline.

This clone has a handful of counts. The V and J genes are TRBV30 and TRBJ2-3; D remains ambiguous. Germline CDR1 and CDR2: GTSNPN and SVGIG (reference sequence). The ends were cut back, 0 bases at V and 3 bases at J, with 4 bases in the middle. This CDR3 is 12 amino acids long. The CDR3 reads CAWSVLTDTQYF. The CDR3 DNA sequence: TGTGCCTGGAGTGTATTGACAGATACGCAGTATTTT.

The chain employs TRBV4-2 and TRBJ1-1; perhaps TRBD1 as D (5 bases). CDR1 LGHNA and CDR2 YNFKEQ come from the germline V gene. The CDR3 loop spans 13 amino acids. V was cut by 1 base and J by 4 bases, with 7 bases left in between. Written as DNA, the CDR3 is TGTGCCAGCAGCCAAGCAGGGCCCACTGAAGCTTTCTTT. Its translation: CASSQAGPTEAFF.

The rearrangement uses TRBV28 and TRBJ2-2; 8 positions agree with TRBD1. V lost 6 bases and J lost 3; bases outside the gene matches: 9. CDR1 MDHEN and CDR2 SYDVKM come from the germline V gene. The CDR3 runs 16 residues. CDR3 amino acids: CASSPPGTGYTGELFF. Here the CDR3 DNA reads TGTGCCAGCAGCCCCCCCGGGACAGGTTACACCGGGGAGCTGTTTTTT.

This clone appeared a single time. The chain uses TRBV29-1 and TRBJ2-3; D is possibly TRBD1 (6 bases). The CDR3 is made up of 16 amino acids. Trimming cost V 3 bases and J 1 base, with 17 bases left between them. CDR1 and CDR2 from the germline V gene are SQVTM and ANQGSEA. The DNA for the CDR3 is TGCAGCGTTGACGCACCCGGACAGTCTCGCACAGATACGCAGTATTTT. Encoded protein: CSVDAPGQSRTDTQYF.

The chain employs TRBV15 and TRBJ1-1, with D possibly TRBD1 on 6 matching bases. With 7 bases removed from V and 0 bases from J, the gap between germline ends came to 12 bases. CDR3 length: 14 amino acids. CDR1 LNHNV and CDR2 YYDKDF come from the germline V gene (reference sequence). CDR3 sequence reads: CATTRAGVNTEAFF. CDR3 in DNA: TGTGCCACCACCCGGGCAGGGGTGAACACTGAAGCTTTCTTT.

V gene TRBV6-5 combines with J gene TRBJ1-5; D is unresolved. V shed 6 bases and J shed 6 bases, with 12 bases lying between them. The CDR3 has 13 amino acids. Per germline, CDR1 MNHEY and CDR2 SVGAGI. The CDR3 nucleotides read TGTGCCAGCAGACAACGCACTGGTCAGCCCCAGCATTTT. This encodes CASRQRTGQPQHF.

The J gene is TRBJ1-2, the V gene TRBV6-6, with D perhaps matching TRBD1 (6 bases). Germline-derived CDR1 and CDR2 are MNHNY and SVGAGI (reference sequence). This CDR3 has 15 residues. Trimming removed 6 bases from V and 6 bases from J, with 20 bases in between. Here the CDR3 DNA reads TGTGCCAGCAGGTCTCCTACAGGGCCAGGGAATGGCTACACCTTC. Translation gives CASRSPTGPGNGYTF.

This chain uses TRBV4-3 with TRBJ1-1; D perhaps matches TRBD1 (5 bases). Between the trimmed V and J ends, which lost 0 bases and 9 bases, there was a span of 14 bases. In germline, CDR1 is LGHNA, CDR2 YSLEER. The CDR3 loop spans 14 amino acids. The CDR3 DNA sequence: TGCGCCAGCAGCCAAGATCACAGGCTTGAACAAGCTTTCTTT. Protein product: CASSQDHRLEQAFF.

V gene TRBV5-1 combines with J gene TRBJ1-2; tentative D call: TRBD1 (6 bases). V was shortened by 4 bases and J by 2 bases, with 12 bases between the two germline ends. Germline values: CDR1 SGHRS, CDR2 YFSETQ. The CDR3 has 14 residues. In DNA, the CDR3 is TGCGCCAGCAGCCCAGGACAGCCGAACTATGGCTACACCTTC. It is translated as CASSPGQPNYGYTF.

This clone was counted a few times. The rearrangement joins TRBV28 to TRBJ2-7; 9 bases match TRBD2. The CDR3 extends over 16 amino acids. With V trimmed by 6 bases and J by 1 base, 10 bases remained unmatched. In germline, CDR1 is MDHEN, CDR2 SYDVKM. CDR3 sequence reads: CASRPGWLAGSYEQYV. The CDR3, as DNA: TGTGCCAGCAGACCCGGGTGGCTAGCGGGATCCTACGAGCAGTACGTC.

V is TRBV5-1 and J is TRBJ2-3; 12 nucleotides align to TRBD2. Looked up from germline, CDR1 is SGHRS and CDR2 is YFSETQ. This CDR3 spans 14 amino acids. The V segment lost 2 bases and the J segment 6 bases; nucleotides outside the gene matches: 1. CDR3 region: CASSLTSGRDTQYF. The CDR3 region has the DNA TGCGCCAGCAGCTTAACTAGCGGGAGGGATACGCAGTATTTT. Full variable domain (rest looked up from reference TRBV5-1 and TRBJ2-3): KAGVTQTPRYLIKTRGQQVTLSCSPISGHRSVSWYQQTPGQGLQFLFEYFSETQRNKGNFPGRFSGRQFSNSRSEMNVSTLELGDSALYLCASSLTSGRDTQYFGPGTRLTVL.

The chain employs TRBV9 and TRBJ1-1; 7 bases line up with TRBD1. The CDR3 contains 15 residues. CDR1 and CDR2 (germline): SGDLS, YYNGEE. V trimming: 4 bases; J trimming: 0 bases; junction bases outside the gene matches: 6. The CDR3 here is CASSPPGTVNTEAFF. For the CDR3, the DNA is TGTGCCAGCAGCCCCCCCGGGACAGTGAACACTGAAGCTTTCTTT.

The J gene is TRBJ1-1, the V gene TRBV6-6, with 9 bases matching TRBD1. The germline gives CDR1 MNHNY, CDR2 SVGAGI (reference sequence). The CDR3 totals 13 residues. V shed 5 bases and J 6 bases; nucleotides not matched to a gene: 4. CDR3 nucleotides: TGTGCCAGCAGTACGGGACAGGGCGCTGAAGCTTTCTTT. Protein sequence: CASSTGQGAEAFF.